This is a list of T cell receptor beta chains from one sample in a study of blood T cell repertoires in COVID-19. The assay was immunoSEQ multiplex PCR, and TCRdb's table has in-frame clones only and misses some. The repertoire holds about half a million clones, with around 85% as singletons. Sequences were obtained from PBMCs or T cells enriched from blood (not recorded which). The receptors shown here come from an older woman who had recovered from COVID-19. Each CDR3 is given with its conserved first and last residue. D genes are given only for firm matches.

TRBV28,TRBJ1-2,-,CASSPVGDRGWGDGYTF,TGTGCCAGCAGTCCCGTGGGGGACCGGGGATGGGGGGATGGCTACACCTTC
TRBV21-1,TRBJ1-3,-,CASSNGTGRGSWAGNTIYF,TGTGCCAGCAGCAATGGTACAGGGAGAGGTTCTTGGGCTGGAAACACCATATATTTT
TRBV2,TRBJ1-5,-,CASSESGAHQPQHF,TGTGCCAGTAGCGAGTCAGGGGCTCATCAGCCCCAGCATTTT
TRBV5-1,TRBJ2-3,-,CASSPRRLRTDTQYF,TGCGCCAGCAGCCCTAGGAGACTCCGAACAGATACGCAGTATTTT
TRBV5-6,TRBJ1-2,TRBD1,CASRQRDRVNYGYTF,TGTGCCAGCAGACAGCGGGACAGGGTTAACTATGGCTACACCTTC
TRBV5-1,TRBJ1-1,-,CASSPSIMNTEAFF,TGCGCCAGCAGCCCCTCTATTATGAACACTGAAGCTTTCTTT
TRBV2,TRBJ1-1,TRBD1,CASEPTGGTEAFF,TGTGCCAGCGAACCGACAGGGGGCACTGAAGCTTTCTTT
TRBV9,TRBJ2-1,-,CASSVDTEQFF,TGTGCCAGCAGCGTAGACACTGAGCAGTTCTTC
TRBV9,TRBJ2-1,TRBD2,CASSVATTGGPRDEQFF,TGTGCCAGCAGCGTAGCTACTACGGGGGGGCCCCGGGATGAGCAGTTCTTC
TRBV29-1,TRBJ1-1,-,CSVPGITEAFF,TGCAGCGTACCGGGGATCACTGAAGCTTTCTTT